The 5 T cell receptor beta chains listed next were all sequenced from one sample in a study of PD-L1 blockade in urothelial cancer. Indicated time point: peripheral blood 6 weeks after treatment start. Sequencing used immunoSEQ multiplex PCR; TCRdb keeps in-frame clones, though not all of them. In the table there are 40,000 or so clones, approximately 86% of which are singletons. The material sequenced was PBMCs, taken around atezolizumab (anti-PD-L1) treatment. These receptors were taken from a man aged 55 to 70 with urothelial cancer.

This clone was seen only once. This rearrangement joins TRBV30 to TRBJ2-7, with 10 bases lining up with TRBD2. V shed 1 base, J shed 5 bases, and the junction held 8 bases outside the gene matches. Germline CDR1 reads GTSNPN; CDR2 reads SVGIG (reference sequence). This CDR3 is 15 amino acids long. DNA of the CDR3: TGTGCCTGGAGTGACGACGGGCTAGCGGGAGACGAGCAGTACTTC. Translated, it gives CAWSDDGLAGDEQYF.

The rearrangement uses TRBV5-1 and TRBJ2-1; 9 bases match TRBD2. The CDR3 is made up of 14 amino acids. CDR1 and CDR2 from the germline V gene are SGHRS and YFSETQ. V lost 2 bases to trimming and J lost 8 bases; unmatched junction nucleotides: 5. The CDR3 loop is CASSFSGRVDEQFF. CDR3 in DNA: TGCGCCAGCAGCTTTAGCGGGAGAGTCGATGAGCAGTTCTTC.

This chain uses TRBV28 with TRBJ1-1; a weak D match, TRBD1 (5 bases). CDR1 and CDR2 (germline): MDHEN, SYDVKM. V was shortened by 10 bases and J by 4 bases, with 10 bases between the two germline ends. The CDR3 sequence is 11 residues long. CDR3 in DNA: TGTGCCATCTTAAGGGGCACTGAAGCTTTCTTT. It translates to CAILRGTEAFF.

V is TRBV19 and J is TRBJ2-5, with 9 nucleotides matching TRBD1. Germline V gene data show CDR1 as LNHDA and CDR2 as SQIVND (reference sequence). CDR3 length equals 13 residues. J lost 5 bases, V lost 4 bases, and 2 bases had no gene match. CDR3 in DNA: TGTGCCAGTAGTACTGGGACAGGGGAGACCCAGTACTTC. This codes for CASSTGTGETQYF.

CDR3 sequence (DNA): TGTGCCAGTAGTTCCCGAGGACTAGCTGGCGAGCAGTACTTC. It translates to CASSSRGLAGEQYF. The chain recombines TRBV19 with TRBJ2-7, with TRBD2 matching over 8 bases. Trimming at V came to 5 bases and at J to 6 bases, leaving 9 bases not matched to a gene. CDR1 is LNHDA, CDR2 SQIVND, per germline (reference sequence). The CDR3 sequence is 14 residues long.